What follows is one TCR beta chain and its context. The antigen is unknown. The record originates from a study of T cells in Graves' hyperthyroidism and ophthalmopathy. V was trimmed by 6 bases and J by 0 bases, leaving 12 bases between them. This CDR3 is built from 15 residues. Germline V CDR1 and CDR2: MNHNS, SASEGT. The source of the PBMCs was over 8.5 ml of fresh peripheral blood. Overall study results and limits: The model identified upcoming ophthalmopathy a median approximately six months ahead of onset.

It was RNA transcripts that yielded the amplified TCR beta CDR3 regions. First-round RT-PCR with HTBI primers amplified the TCR CDR3 region. TCRdb independently ran MiXCR on the multiplex PCR reads; one entry per CDR3 protein. The table records 550,000 to 600,000 distinct CDR3 sequences, over 15% of them present only once. The chain uses TRBV6-1 and TRBJ1-3; TRBD1 is a possible D gene (5 bases). This sequence originates from a woman between 18 and 29 years old with Graves' hyperthyroidism. Source material: blood. CDR3 region: CASSHPGASGNTIYF. For the CDR3, the DNA is TGTGCCAGCAGCCACCCCGGGGCCTCTGGAAACACCATATATTTT.